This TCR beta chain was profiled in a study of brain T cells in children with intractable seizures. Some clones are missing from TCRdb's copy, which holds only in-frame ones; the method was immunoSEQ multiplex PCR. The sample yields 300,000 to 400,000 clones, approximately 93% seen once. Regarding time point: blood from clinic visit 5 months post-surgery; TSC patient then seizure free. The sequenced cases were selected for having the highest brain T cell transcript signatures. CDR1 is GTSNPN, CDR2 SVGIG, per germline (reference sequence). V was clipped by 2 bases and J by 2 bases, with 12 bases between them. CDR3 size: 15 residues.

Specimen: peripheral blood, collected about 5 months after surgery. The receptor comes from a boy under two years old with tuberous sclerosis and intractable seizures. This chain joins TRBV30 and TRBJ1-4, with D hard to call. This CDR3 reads CAWSPYFDTNEKLFF. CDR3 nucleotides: TGTGCCTGGAGTCCCTATTTCGACACTAATGAAAAACTGTTTTTT.